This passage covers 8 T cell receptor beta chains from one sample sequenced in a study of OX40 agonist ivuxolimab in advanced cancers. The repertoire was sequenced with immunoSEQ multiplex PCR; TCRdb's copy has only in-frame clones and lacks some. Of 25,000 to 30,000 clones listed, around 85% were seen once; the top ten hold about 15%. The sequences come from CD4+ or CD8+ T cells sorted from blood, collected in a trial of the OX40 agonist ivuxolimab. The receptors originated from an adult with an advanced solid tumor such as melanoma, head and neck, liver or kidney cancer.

CDR3 bases: TGTGCCAGCAGCCCGGACAGGGAGATGAACACTGAAGCTTTCTTT. Protein: CASSPDREMNTEAFF. The rearrangement links TRBV4-2 to TRBJ1-1, with 8 bases aligning to TRBD1. The CDR3 runs 15 residues. CDR1 LGHNA and CDR2 YNFKEQ come from the germline V gene. The trim removed 4 bases at V and 0 bases at J, leaving 4 bases unmatched.

The CDR3 DNA follows: TGTGCCAGCAGTGAACAGGGAGCAGAGACCCAGTACTTC. It is translated as CASSEQGAETQYF. The chain joins TRBV6-1 to TRBJ2-5; D may match TRBD1 or TRBD2 (5 bases each). Germline values: CDR1 MNHNS, CDR2 SASEGT. The CDR3 is 13 residues long. V was shortened by 2 bases and J by 4 bases, with 8 bases between the two germline ends.

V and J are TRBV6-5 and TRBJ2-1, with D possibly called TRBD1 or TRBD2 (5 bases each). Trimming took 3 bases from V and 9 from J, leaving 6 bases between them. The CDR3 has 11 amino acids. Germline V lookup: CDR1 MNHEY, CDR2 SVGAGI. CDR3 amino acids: CASSYGGEQFF. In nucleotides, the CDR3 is TGTGCCAGCAGTTATGGGGGTGAGCAGTTCTTC.

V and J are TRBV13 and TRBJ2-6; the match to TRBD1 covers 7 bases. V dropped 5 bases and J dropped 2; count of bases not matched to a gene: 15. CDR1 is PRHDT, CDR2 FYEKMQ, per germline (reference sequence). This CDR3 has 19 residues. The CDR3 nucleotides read TGTGCCAGCAGCCCTTTACTGGTGCCAGGGGGTACTGGGGCCAACGTCCTGACTTTC. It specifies CASSPLLVPGGTGANVLTF.

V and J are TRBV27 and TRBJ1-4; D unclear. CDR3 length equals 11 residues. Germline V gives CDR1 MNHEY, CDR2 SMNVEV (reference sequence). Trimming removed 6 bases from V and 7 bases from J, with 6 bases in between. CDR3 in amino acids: CASRRGEKLFF. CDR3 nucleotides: TGTGCCAGCAGACGGGGTGAAAAACTGTTTTTT.

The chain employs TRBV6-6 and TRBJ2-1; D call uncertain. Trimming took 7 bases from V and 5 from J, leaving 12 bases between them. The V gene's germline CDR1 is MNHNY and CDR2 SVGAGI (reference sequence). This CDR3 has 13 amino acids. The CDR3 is CASTHDTNNEQFF. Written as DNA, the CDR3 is TGTGCCAGCACCCATGACACGAACAATGAGCAGTTCTTC.

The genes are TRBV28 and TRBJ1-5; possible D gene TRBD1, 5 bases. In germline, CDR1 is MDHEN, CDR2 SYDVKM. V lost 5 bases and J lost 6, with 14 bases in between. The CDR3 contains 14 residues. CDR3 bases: TGTGCCAGCAGTCCGTGGCAGGGAATTCAGCCCCAGCATTTT. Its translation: CASSPWQGIQPQHF.

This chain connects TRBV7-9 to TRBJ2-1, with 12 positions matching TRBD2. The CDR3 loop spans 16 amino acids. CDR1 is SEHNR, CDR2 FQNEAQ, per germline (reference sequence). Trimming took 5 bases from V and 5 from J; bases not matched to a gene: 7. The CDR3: CASSETSGSLHNEQFF. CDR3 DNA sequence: TGTGCCAGCAGCGAGACTAGCGGGAGTCTCCACAATGAGCAGTTCTTC.